Shown below are 17 T cell receptor beta chains from a single sample sequenced in a study of blood T cell repertoires in COVID-19 (dated by TCRdb to the early 2020s). Library prep was done by the immunoSEQ multiplex PCR assay. TCRdb took this table from immuneACCESS and kept in-frame rearrangements with V and J called. Such tables lack part of the clones; where checked against another copy, unresolved V genes explain under half of the gap, and the rest is unexplained. This sample gives around 150,000 clones in total; around 73% of them show up just once. The ten top clones hold approximately 9.4% of the sample. The sequenced sample was peripheral blood. Source of these receptors: a woman between 50 and 59 years old with active or convalescent COVID-19.

This chain links TRBV11-1 with TRBJ2-5; 9 bases are shared with TRBD1. The germline CDR1 and CDR2 sequences are SGHAT and FQDESV (reference sequence). With 4 bases clipped from V and 3 bases from J, the junction kept 6 bases outside the gene matches. This CDR3 has 15 residues. For the CDR3, the DNA is TGTGCCAGCAGCTATATGGGACAGGGAAAAGAGACCCAGTACTTC. This translates into CASSYMGQGKETQYF.

This clone appeared a few times. The chain joins TRBV6-5 to TRBJ1-4; tentatively, D is TRBD1 (6 bases). The length of the CDR3 is 12 residues. Germline V lookup: CDR1 MNHEY, CDR2 SVGAGI. Trimming removed 7 bases from V and 10 bases from J, with 13 bases in between. CDR3 coding DNA: TGTGCCAGCACGTCAGGGGAAGGAAAACTGTTTTTT. This gives the protein CASTSGEGKLFF.

A single count supports this clone. This chain joins TRBV7-2 and TRBJ2-5, with TRBD2 matching 7 bases. V lost 1 base and J lost 5; bases outside the gene matches: 19. The CDR3 consists of 19 residues. Germline V gene lookup returns CDR1 SGHTA and CDR2 FQGNSA. CDR3 DNA: TGTGCCAGCAGCTTAGGGGCGGGAGCCCTCTTGGGAGAGTCGGAGACCCAGTACTTC. This encodes CASSLGAGALLGESETQYF.

V usage is TRBV27 and J usage is TRBJ1-2; 7 positions agree with TRBD1. With V trimmed by 8 bases and J by 4 bases, 19 bases remained unmatched. Germline CDR1 MNHEY, CDR2 SMNVEV (reference sequence). This CDR3 spans 17 amino acids. The CDR3 is CASGVGGRQGVVYGYTF. CDR3 nucleotides: TGTGCCAGCGGTGTAGGGGGCAGACAGGGCGTAGTCTATGGCTACACCTTC.

As regards this clone: At one boundary the junction diverges from the germline segment, which might be a read error. V usage is TRBV3-1 (or the pseudogene TRBV3-2) and J usage is TRBJ2-3, with unresolved D. CDR1 is LGHDT, CDR2 YNNKEL, per germline (reference sequence). This CDR3 comprises 11 residues. The CDR3 spells CVSSQEDTQYF. CDR3 bases: TGTGTCAGCAGCCAGGAGGATACGCAGTATTTT.

The chain joins TRBV5-6 to TRBJ2-7; 8 nucleotides line up with TRBD2. CDR3 size: 14 residues. After removal of 2 bases from V and 5 bases from J, the junction contained 6 bases not matched to a gene. Germline V gene data show CDR1 as SGHDT and CDR2 as YYEEEE. CDR3 in amino acids: CASSLAGDGDEQYF. In DNA, the CDR3 is TGTGCCAGCAGCTTAGCGGGGGATGGTGACGAGCAGTACTTC.

The CDR3 bases are TGTGCCAGCAGCGCCAGACTAGCGGGAGCAACAGATACGCAGTATTTT. Encoded protein: CASSARLAGATDTQYF. This chain joins TRBV3-1 (or the pseudogene TRBV3-2) and TRBJ2-3; TRBD2 matches at 12 bases. With 5 bases clipped from V and 3 bases from J, the junction kept 6 bases outside the gene matches. The CDR3 runs to 16 residues. Per the germline V gene, CDR1 is LGHDT and CDR2 is YNNKEL (reference sequence).

The V gene is TRBV14, the J gene TRBJ2-1; 16 bases fit TRBD2. Germline assignment: CDR1 SGHDN and CDR2 FVKESK. Trimming took 2 bases from V and 12 from J; bases not matched to a gene: 7. The CDR3 has 16 amino acids. The DNA of the CDR3 is TGTGCCAGCAGCCAAACGGGGACTAGCGGGGGGGCCGGGCAGTTCTTC. It is translated as CASSQTGTSGGAGQFF.

This clone showed up just a few times. The chain carries TRBV6-2 or TRBV6-3 and TRBJ1-1; 7 bases line up with TRBD1. The trim removed 4 bases at V and 5 bases at J, leaving 19 bases unmatched. Germline V gives CDR1 MNHEY, CDR2 SVGEGT. This CDR3 spans 18 amino acids. In nucleotides, the CDR3 is TGTGCCAGCAGTTTTAACCCTTCCACAGGGGCGCGGTATACTGAAGCTTTCTTT. Amino acids: CASSFNPSTGARYTEAFF.

DNA for the CDR3: TGTGCCAGCAGCTTGAAACTCGCTGCAGATACGCAGTATTTT. Translation: CASSLKLAADTQYF. The V and J genes are TRBV5-4 and TRBJ2-3; D call uncertain. In germline, CDR1 is SGHNT, CDR2 YYREEE (reference sequence). This CDR3 spans 14 amino acids. Trimming pared 1 base from V and 4 bases from J, leaving 10 bases between.

The genes are TRBV6-2 or TRBV6-3 and TRBJ2-1; 8 bases are shared with TRBD2. The J segment lost 10 bases and the V segment lost 2 bases, leaving 10 bases of the junction unmatched. The CDR3 has 15 amino acids. Germline CDR1 reads MNHEY; CDR2 reads SVGEGT. The CDR3 loop is CASSYMSGGLGEQFF. The CDR3 DNA reads as TGTGCCAGCAGTTACATGAGCGGGGGTCTCGGGGAGCAGTTCTTC.

The chain uses TRBV9 and TRBJ1-6; a possible D gene is TRBD1 (6 bases). Germline CDR1 and CDR2: SGDLS and YYNGEE. This CDR3 is built from 16 residues. V lost 3 bases, J lost 2 bases, and 12 bases lay in between. The CDR3 region is CASSGTGFAYNSPLHF. Here the CDR3 DNA reads TGTGCCAGCAGCGGCACAGGGTTCGCCTATAATTCACCCCTCCACTTT.

This chain links TRBV28 with TRBJ2-1; D might be TRBD1 (5 bases). The CDR3 runs to 16 residues. The V gene's germline CDR1 is MDHEN and CDR2 SYDVKM. Trimming pared 8 bases from V and 0 bases from J, leaving 17 bases between. In DNA form, the CDR3 reads TGTGCCAGCGACACCCTACCAAGGGGCTCCTACAATGAGCAGTTCTTC. It translates to CASDTLPRGSYNEQFF.

The chain has TRBV7-7 and TRBJ2-7, with unresolved D. Germline loops: CDR1 SSHAT, CDR2 FNYEAQ (reference sequence). The CDR3 extends over 13 amino acids. V was trimmed by 4 bases and J by 3 bases, leaving 10 bases between them. As DNA, the CDR3 is TGTGCCAGCAGCTCGTCCCCCGGCTACGAGCAGTACTTC. As protein: CASSSSPGYEQYF.

The gene calls are TRBV9 and TRBJ1-1; TRBD1 matches at 9 bases. V dropped 3 bases and J dropped 0; count of bases not matched to a gene: 9. Germline CDR1 SGDLS, CDR2 YYNGEE. The CDR3 consists of 17 residues. DNA for the CDR3: TGTGCCAGCAGCGCCCGTCCCGGGACAGGGATGAACACTGAAGCTTTCTTT. This encodes CASSARPGTGMNTEAFF.

The chain has TRBV29-1 and TRBJ2-3; D unresolved. This CDR3 spans 13 amino acids. The V gene lost 4 bases and the J gene lost 1 base, with 9 bases spanning the gap. Germline loops: CDR1 SQVTM, CDR2 ANQGSEA. The CDR3, as DNA: TGCAGCGTTGTATCTCAGGGCACAGATACGCAGTATTTT. As protein: CSVVSQGTDTQYF.

The DNA for the CDR3 is TGTGCCAGCACCACCCCGGGACAGAGTGGCTACACCTTC. Its translation: CASTTPGQSGYTF. J is TRBJ1-2 and V is TRBV12-3 or TRBV12-4, with 7 bases that match TRBD1. CDR3 length: 13 amino acids. V was clipped by 7 bases and J by 7 bases; unmatched bases: 9.